The 21 T cell receptor beta chains in this list originate from one sample, sequenced in a study of blood T cell repertoires in COVID-19. Assay used: immunoSEQ multiplex PCR; TCRdb lists only in-frame clones, some missing. Here the sample spans 190,000 or so clones, 80% to 90% being singletons. The specimen sequenced was PBMCs or T cells enriched from blood (not recorded which). These receptors all stem from a woman under 30 who had recovered from COVID-19.

This clone showed up just once. The chain uses TRBV6-5 and TRBJ2-7; TRBD2 matches 8 bases. Germline CDR1 reads MNHEY; CDR2 reads SVGAGI. This CDR3 is built from 15 residues. The J segment lost 6 bases and the V segment lost 5 bases, leaving 12 bases of the junction unmatched. CDR3 loop: CASSPPGGGRPEQYF. The CDR3 nucleotides are TGTGCCAGCAGTCCCCCCGGGGGGGGGCGACCCGAGCAGTACTTC.

This chain uses TRBV6-5 with TRBJ1-6; D is ambiguous. Germline assignment: CDR1 MNHEY and CDR2 SVGAGI. The CDR3 has 14 residues. V gave up 7 bases and J gave up 5 bases, with 12 bases separating them. CDR3: CASMVGGDNSPLHF. The CDR3 DNA reads TGTGCCAGCATGGTGGGAGGAGATAATTCACCCCTCCACTTT.

Concerning this clone itself: The germline gene is not matched at one end of the junction; a read error may be the cause. The gene calls are TRBV29-1 and TRBJ1-1, with D hard to call. CDR1 and CDR2 from the germline V gene are SQVTM and ANQGSEA. The CDR3 is 14 amino acids. The DNA for the CDR3 is TGCAGCGTTGTAAGCCGCTTCACTTCTGCAGGTAACCTATTT. It yields the protein CSVVSRFTSAGNLF.

The chain links TRBV13 to TRBJ1-2, with 8 bases identical to TRBD1. Germline CDR1 reads PRHDT; CDR2 reads FYEKMQ (reference sequence). The CDR3 is made up of 15 amino acids. V lost 6 bases to trimming and J lost 4 bases; unmatched junction nucleotides: 10. The CDR3 DNA reads as TGTGCCAGCAGTGGCAATACAGGGGGTGCCTATGGCTACACCTTC. Amino acids: CASSGNTGGAYGYTF.

In its sample, this clone was seen once. The V and J genes are TRBV7-9 and TRBJ2-7; 7 bases map to TRBD1. The V gene's germline CDR1 is SEHNR and CDR2 FQNEAQ (reference sequence). V lost 0 bases, J lost 0 bases, and 5 bases stayed unmatched. This CDR3 has 16 amino acids. CDR3 sequence reads: CASSLAGTDHSYEQYF. Here the CDR3 DNA reads TGTGCCAGCAGCTTAGCCGGGACAGACCACTCCTACGAGCAGTACTTC.

The chain uses TRBV7-9 and TRBJ1-2, with D maybe TRBD1 (5 bases). Trimming stripped 4 bases from V and 3 bases from J, with 18 bases between. The germline gives CDR1 SEHNR, CDR2 FQNEAQ (reference sequence). There are 16 residues in the CDR3. The CDR3 sequence: CASSSVWGEEDYGYTF. The CDR3 DNA reads TGTGCCAGCAGCTCCGTGTGGGGGGAAGAAGACTATGGCTACACCTTC. Using reference TRBV7-9 and TRBJ1-2 for the parts outside the CDR3, the full variable domain is DTGVSQNPRHKITKRGQNVTFRCDPISEHNRLYWYRQTLGQGPEFLTYFQNEAQLEKSRLLSDRFSAERPKGSFSTLEIQRTEQGDSAMYLCASSSVWGEEDYGYTFGSGTRLTVV.

The rearrangement links TRBV27 to TRBJ1-1; 7 positions match TRBD1. Germline CDR1 reads MNHEY; CDR2 reads SMNVEV (reference sequence). V lost 3 bases to trimming and J lost 6 bases; unmatched junction nucleotides: 10. The CDR3 totals 15 residues. This chain's CDR3 is CASSFLPQGGAEAFF. The CDR3 DNA reads TGTGCCAGCAGTTTCTTACCTCAGGGGGGCGCTGAAGCTTTCTTT.

The CDR3 loop reads CASSFGGFYGYTF. CDR3 DNA sequence: TGTGCCAGCAGTTTCGGCGGGTTCTATGGCTACACCTTC. The rearrangement uses TRBV12-3 or TRBV12-4 and TRBJ1-2, with no clear D. V lost 3 bases, J lost 4 bases, and 9 bases lay in between. The CDR3 contains 13 residues.

This clone was seen a single time. The chain joins TRBV12-5 to TRBJ2-7; D gene ambiguous. CDR1 and CDR2 from the germline V gene are LGHNT and FRNRAP. The CDR3 extends over 14 amino acids. V lost 6 bases and J lost 0, with 12 bases in between. The CDR3 spells CASGRSQLSYEQYF. In nucleotides, the CDR3 is TGTGCTAGTGGAAGGTCACAGCTCTCCTACGAGCAGTACTTC.

This sequence joins TRBV7-9 and TRBJ1-6; D unresolved. With 5 bases removed from V and 9 bases from J, the gap between germline ends came to 11 bases. This CDR3 has 13 amino acids. Germline-derived CDR1 and CDR2 are SEHNR and FQNEAQ (reference sequence). The CDR3 is CASSTDGGSPLHF. The CDR3 DNA reads as TGTGCCAGCAGCACTGACGGAGGTTCACCCCTCCACTTT.

J is TRBJ1-3 and V is TRBV11-2; 8 bases line up with TRBD1. Per germline, CDR1 SGHAT and CDR2 FQNNGV. There are 15 residues in the CDR3. J was trimmed by 2 bases and V by 5 bases; bases with no gene match: 5. The CDR3 here is CASSRDRTTGNTIYF. CDR3 sequence (DNA): TGTGCCAGCAGCCGGGACAGGACGACTGGAAACACCATATATTTT. The full variable domain, completed using reference TRBV11-2 and TRBJ1-3, is EAGVAQSPRYKIIEKRQSVAFWCNPISGHATLYWYQQILGQGPKLLIQFQNNGVVDDSQLPKDRFSAERLKGVDSTLKIQPAKLEDSAVYLCASSRDRTTGNTIYFGEGSWLTVV.

Of note for this clone: Sequence at one end of the junction differs from germline and may be a read error. In the same sample, other DNA sequences code for this CDR3. The CDR3 here is CASSAQRDRGYEQYF. CDR3 nucleotides: TGTGCCAGCTCAGCACAACGGGACAGGGGATACGAGCAGTATTTC. The chain recombines TRBV18 with TRBJ2-7; 10 nucleotides line up with TRBD1. Germline CDR1 and CDR2: KGHSH and LQKENI. This CDR3 region has 15 residues.

The rearrangement links TRBV5-1 to TRBJ2-5; perhaps TRBD1 as D (6 bases). Germline assignment: CDR1 SGHRS and CDR2 YFSETQ. Trimming cost V 0 bases and J 2 bases, with 14 bases left between them. The CDR3 is 16 residues long. CDR3 in DNA: TGCGCCAGCAGCTTGGGGGTACAGGGCGCTCAAGAGACCCAGTACTTC. This encodes CASSLGVQGAQETQYF.

V gene TRBV7-9 combines with J gene TRBJ1-1, with D possibly being TRBD1 (6 bases). From germline, CDR1 is SEHNR and CDR2 FQNEAQ (reference sequence). V lost 0 bases to trimming and J lost 4 bases, with 15 bases between them. The CDR3 totals 16 residues. The CDR3 spells CASSLAGMAGATEAFF. In nucleotides, the CDR3 is TGTGCCAGCAGCTTAGCAGGTATGGCAGGGGCCACTGAAGCTTTCTTT.

The chain couples TRBV9 to TRBJ1-3; 8 bases are shared with TRBD1. Germline V gene lookup returns CDR1 SGDLS and CDR2 YYNGEE. V shed 7 bases, J shed 0 bases, and the junction held 6 bases outside the gene matches. The CDR3 runs to 15 residues. CDR3 protein: CASRQGLFSGNTIYF. CDR3 coding DNA: TGTGCCAGCCGACAGGGGCTGTTCTCTGGAAACACCATATATTTT.

This clone was recorded once. The rearrangement uses TRBV9 and TRBJ2-1; 7 positions agree with TRBD2. Germline loops: CDR1 SGDLS, CDR2 YYNGEE. V lost 3 bases and J lost 0; bases outside the gene matches: 12. The CDR3 is 18 residues long. CDR3 bases: TGTGCCAGCAGCGCCCCTAGCGGTGGGGGACGCTCCTACAATGAGCAGTTCTTC. Its protein is CASSAPSGGGRSYNEQFF.

V gene TRBV5-6 combines with J gene TRBJ1-1; D gene unclear. The CDR3 sequence is 13 residues long. The V and J ends lost 3 bases and 4 bases respectively, with 10 bases between them. Germline V CDR1 and CDR2: SGHDT, YYEEEE. In nucleotides, the CDR3 is TGTGCCAGCAGCTGGAGAGGAGGCACTGAAGCTTTCTTT. This sequence encodes CASSWRGGTEAFF.

V is TRBV18 and J is TRBJ2-5; D may be TRBD1 (5 bases). The germline V and J ends were trimmed by 3 bases and 2 bases, with 16 bases remaining between them. Germline lookup yields CDR1 KGHSH and CDR2 LQKENI. The CDR3 loop spans 16 amino acids. The CDR3 DNA follows: TGTGCCAGCTCACCTCTCTCGACAGCACGACAAGAGACCCAGTACTTC. It is translated as CASSPLSTARQETQYF.

A remark on this clone: Other DNA sequences within the sample encode an identical CDR3. The chain uses TRBV18 and TRBJ2-7; D unresolved. Per the germline V gene, CDR1 is KGHSH and CDR2 is LQKENI. Trimming cost V 6 bases and J 0 bases, with 6 bases left between them. This CDR3 has 12 amino acids. The CDR3 DNA is TGTGCCAGCTCCTCGAGCTCCTACGAGCAGTACTTC. Translated: CASSSSSYEQYF.

The chain couples TRBV6-6 to TRBJ1-1; TRBD1 might be the D (6 bases). Trimming cost V 3 bases and J 4 bases, with 12 bases left between them. The CDR3 totals 14 residues. Germline V gives CDR1 MNHNY, CDR2 SVGAGI (reference sequence). This CDR3 is CASSYGQGSTEAFF. In DNA form, the CDR3 reads TGTGCCAGCAGTTATGGGCAGGGGAGCACTGAAGCTTTCTTT.

The chain employs TRBV14 and TRBJ2-5; TRBD2 aligns across 7 bases. The CDR3 length is 14 residues. The V and J ends lost 2 bases and 3 bases, in that order; junction bases with no gene match: 3. Germline V gives CDR1 SGHDN, CDR2 FVKESK. This CDR3 reads CASSQSGLEETQYF. The CDR3, as DNA: TGTGCCAGCAGCCAATCTGGACTAGAAGAGACCCAGTACTTC.